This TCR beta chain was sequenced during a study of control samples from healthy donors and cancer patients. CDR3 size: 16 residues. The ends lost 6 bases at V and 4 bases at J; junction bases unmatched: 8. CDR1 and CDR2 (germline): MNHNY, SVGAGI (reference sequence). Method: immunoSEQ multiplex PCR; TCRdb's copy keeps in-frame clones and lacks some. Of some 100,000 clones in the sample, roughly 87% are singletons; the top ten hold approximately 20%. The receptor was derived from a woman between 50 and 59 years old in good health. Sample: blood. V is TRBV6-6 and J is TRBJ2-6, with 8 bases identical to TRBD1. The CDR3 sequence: CASRPQGAEGANVLTF. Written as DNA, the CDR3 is TGTGCCAGCAGACCGCAGGGGGCGGAAGGGGCCAACGTCCTGACTTTC.